One and the same sample provided the 26 T cell receptor beta chains below, sequenced in a study of identical twins. One entry per CDR3 protein, called by TCRdb with MiXCR from the 5' RACE reads. In the table there are about 500,000 distinct CDR3 sequences, about 13% of which are singletons. These data are also associated with another study on yellow fever vaccine responses in identical twins.

The sample comprised CD4+ T cells sorted from blood. The receptors originated from a young woman in good health.

This clonotype was counted a few times. The gene calls are TRBV4-3 and TRBJ2-7; TRBD2 matches 9 bases. V dropped 0 bases and J dropped 2; count of bases not matched to a gene: 5. Germline CDR1 LGHNA, CDR2 YSLEER. The length of the CDR3 is 16 residues. The CDR3 sequence: CASSQEASGITYEQYF. The CDR3 DNA reads as TGCGCCAGCAGCCAAGAAGCTAGCGGGATAACCTACGAGCAGTACTTC.

Ten or more counts support this clonotype. The V gene is TRBV19, the J gene TRBJ2-2; TRBD1 might be the D (5 bases). The germline V gene encodes CDR1 LNHDA and CDR2 SQIVND (reference sequence). CDR3 length equals 17 residues. V was clipped by 1 base and J by 0 bases, with 12 bases between them. CDR3: CASSIGTGSPNTGELFF. DNA for the CDR3: TGTGCCAGTAGTATAGGAACAGGCTCCCCGAACACCGGGGAGCTGTTTTTT. The full variable domain, rest sourced from reference TRBV19 and TRBJ2-2, is DGGITQSPKYLFRKEGQNVTLSCEQNLNHDAMYWYRQDPGQGLRLIYYSQIVNDFQKGDIAEGYSVSREKKESFPLTVTSAQKNPTAFYLCASSIGTGSPNTGELFFGEGSRLTVL.

The chain couples TRBV3-1 to TRBJ2-1; 10 bases fit TRBD2. There are 15 residues in the CDR3. CDR1 and CDR2 from the germline V gene are LGHDT and YNNKEL (reference sequence). V shed 1 base, J shed 6 bases, and the junction held 3 bases outside the gene matches. In DNA, the CDR3 is TGTGCCAGCAGCCAAGTTGTAGCGGGGGGCAATGAGCAGTTCTTC. Amino acids: CASSQVVAGGNEQFF.

This clonotype was seen more than once but under ten times. The V gene is TRBV20-1, the J gene TRBJ1-2; maybe TRBD1 (5 bases). V was cut by 0 bases and J by 1 base, with 21 bases left in between. Germline CDR1 reads DFQATT; CDR2 reads SNEGSKA (reference sequence). The CDR3 spans 18 residues. The CDR3 DNA reads as TGCAGTGCTAGAGACCAACGGCGGGGCCTAAGTCATAACTATGGCTACACCTTC. Translating gives CSARDQRRGLSHNYGYTF.

This chain uses TRBV20-1 with TRBJ1-6, with 9 nucleotides matching TRBD1. The CDR3 sequence is 15 residues long. Per the germline V gene, CDR1 is DFQATT and CDR2 is SNEGSKA (reference sequence). V shed 6 bases, J shed 5 bases, and the junction held 8 bases outside the gene matches. CDR3 coding DNA: TGCAGTGCCGGACAGGGGTCGGTCGATAATTCACCCCTCCACTTT. This translates into CSAGQGSVDNSPLHF.

The sample holds a few counts of this clonotype. V and J are TRBV29-1 and TRBJ1-2; no firm D call. V was clipped by 6 bases and J by 2 bases, with 16 bases between them. The CDR3 totals 14 residues. Germline CDR1 SQVTM, CDR2 ANQGSEA. CDR3 coding DNA: TGCAGCGTCGGAGGCCACACAACCAACTATGGCTACACCTTC. Amino acid sequence: CSVGGHTTNYGYTF.

This clonotype came up a few times. The rearrangement joins TRBV5-6 to TRBJ1-1; 10 bases align to TRBD1. V was pared by 0 bases and J by 7 bases, with 3 bases of the junction left unmatched. CDR3 length: 14 residues. Germline CDR1 is SGHDT and CDR2 is YYEEEE. CDR3 protein: CASSLGQGASEAFF. CDR3 bases: TGTGCCAGCAGCTTGGGACAGGGGGCAAGTGAAGCTTTCTTT.

This clonotype was recorded a few times. The junction departs from the called germline gene at one end, perhaps through a read error. This rearrangement joins TRBV7-7 to TRBJ2-1; possibly TRBD1 for D (6 bases). The CDR3 sequence is 13 residues long. The germline gives CDR1 SSHAT, CDR2 FNYEAQ (reference sequence). As DNA, the CDR3 is TGTGCTAGCAGCGTGGACAGTTTTAGAGAGCAGTTCTTC. Its protein is CASSVDSFREQFF.

CDR3 coding DNA: TGTGCCTACACAGAGACTGGAAACACCATATATTTT. Its translation is CAYTETGNTIYF. The chain recombines TRBV30 with TRBJ1-3; D call uncertain. V lost 7 bases and J 2 bases, leaving 9 bases between the germline ends. The germline V gene has CDR1 GTSNPN and CDR2 SVGIG (reference sequence). The CDR3 sequence is 12 residues long.

This clonotype was counted at least ten times. This CDR3 reads CSARGGTGVQETQYF. CDR3 coding DNA: TGCAGTGCTAGAGGGGGCACAGGGGTACAAGAGACCCAGTACTTC. The chain recombines TRBV20-1 with TRBJ2-5; TRBD1 matches at 7 bases. CDR1 is DFQATT and CDR2 is SNEGSKA in the germline V gene (reference sequence). This CDR3 is built from 15 residues. The trim removed 1 base at V and 2 bases at J, leaving 7 bases unmatched.

The rearrangement joins TRBV5-1 to TRBJ1-2, with D uncertain. From germline, CDR1 is SGHRS and CDR2 YFSETQ. There are 16 residues in the CDR3. V was cut by 4 bases and J by 3 bases, with 19 bases left in between. The CDR3 DNA reads TGCGCCAGCAGCGTCGGGCTTGGGCTTCGTGACTATGGCTACACCTTC. Translation: CASSVGLGLRDYGYTF.

The chain is built from TRBV30 and TRBJ1-5; D ambiguous. The germline CDR1 and CDR2 sequences are GTSNPN and SVGIG (reference sequence). V gave up 1 base and J gave up 2 bases, with 6 bases separating them. This CDR3 has 13 amino acids. CDR3 bases: TGTGCCTGGAGTGAGAGCGGCAATCAGCCCCAGCATTTT. Amino acid sequence: CAWSESGNQPQHF.

This clonotype has at least ten counts. The rearrangement uses TRBV12-3 or TRBV12-4 and TRBJ2-3; 10 bases map to TRBD2. This CDR3 is 12 amino acids long. J gave up 14 bases and V 6 bases, and 8 bases lay outside the gene matches. The CDR3 bases are TGTGCCAGCAGGACAGCGGGGGGGCCTACGTATTTT. Translated, it gives CASRTAGGPTYF.

Only a few counts were recorded for this clonotype. The chain links TRBV28 to TRBJ1-2, with D perhaps matching TRBD1 (5 bases). The CDR3 length is 14 residues. The germline gives CDR1 MDHEN, CDR2 SYDVKM. The V end lost 3 bases, the J end lost 4 bases, and 12 bases lay between the germline ends. The CDR3 is CASSLSLGGYGYTF. CDR3 nucleotides: TGTGCCAGCAGTTTGTCATTGGGGGGCTATGGCTACACCTTC.

This clonotype was recorded a few times. The V and J genes are TRBV29-1 and TRBJ2-5, with D uncertain. Trimming stripped 2 bases from V and 2 bases from J, with 6 bases between. The CDR3 contains 12 residues. Looked up from germline, CDR1 is SQVTM and CDR2 is ANQGSEA. CDR3 residues: CSVESRQETQYF. The CDR3 DNA reads as TGCAGCGTTGAAAGCAGGCAAGAGACCCAGTACTTC.

This clonotype was seen more than once but under ten times. This chain links TRBV10-3 with TRBJ2-5; unclear D gene. This CDR3 comprises 14 residues. Germline CDR1 is ENHRY and CDR2 is SYGVKD. The V gene lost 4 bases and the J gene lost 7 bases, with 16 bases spanning the gap. The CDR3, as DNA: TGTGCCATCAGTGGGCCCACGGCCCCGGGGACCCAGTACTTC. Residues: CAISGPTAPGTQYF.

This clonotype was seen a few times. V usage is TRBV18 and J usage is TRBJ2-1; 7 bases line up with TRBD2. This CDR3 is 17 amino acids long. From germline, CDR1 is KGHSH and CDR2 LQKENI. J gave up 4 bases and V 3 bases, and 12 bases lay outside the gene matches. CDR3 region: CASSPLGSAGVYNEQFF. The CDR3 DNA is TGTGCCAGCTCACCCCTGGGCTCTGCGGGAGTGTACAATGAGCAGTTCTTC.

The chain recombines TRBV6-6 with TRBJ2-5; D unresolved. V lost 5 bases to trimming and J lost 5 bases, with 6 bases between them. CDR1 is MNHNY, CDR2 SVGAGI, per germline (reference sequence). The CDR3 totals 11 residues. For the CDR3, the DNA is TGTGCCAGCAGTAACCTGGAGACCCAGTACTTC. Protein sequence: CASSNLETQYF.

This clonotype was counted a few times. V and J are TRBV27 and TRBJ1-6; D unresolved. V was shortened by 2 bases and J by 7 bases, with 12 bases between the two germline ends. The CDR3 consists of 15 residues. The V gene's germline CDR1 is MNHEY and CDR2 SMNVEV (reference sequence). In DNA form, the CDR3 reads TGTGCCAGCAGTTTAGTTAACAGAGGAAATTCACCCCTCCACTTT. Encoded protein: CASSLVNRGNSPLHF.

This clonotype was counted a few times. The V and J genes are TRBV5-1 and TRBJ1-6, with unresolved D. Deletions cut 0 bases from V and 5 bases from J, with 9 bases between. The CDR3 sequence is 15 residues long. Germline V CDR1 and CDR2: SGHRS, YFSETQ. This chain's CDR3 is CASSLGGLNNSPLHF. The CDR3 DNA follows: TGCGCCAGCAGCTTGGGTGGACTGAATAATTCACCCCTCCACTTT.

The gene calls are TRBV29-1 and TRBJ2-5; maybe TRBD1 (5 bases). The CDR3 is 13 residues long. Trimming removed 3 bases at V and 7 bases at J, with 15 bases between. In germline, CDR1 is SQVTM, CDR2 ANQGSEA. The CDR3 nucleotides read TGCAGCGTTGACAGGGATAACCCGGGGACCCAGTACTTC. It yields the protein CSVDRDNPGTQYF. Full variable domain (rest looked up from reference TRBV29-1 and TRBJ2-5): SAVISQKPSRDICQRGTSLTIQCQVDSQVTMMFWYRQQPGQSLTLIATANQGSEATYESGFVIDKFPISRPNLTFSTLTVSNMSPEDSSIYLCSVDRDNPGTQYFGPGTRLLVL.

The chain is built from TRBV30 and TRBJ1-1; D gene ambiguous. The germline V gene has CDR1 GTSNPN and CDR2 SVGIG (reference sequence). The length of the CDR3 is 11 residues. With 3 bases removed from V and 10 bases from J, the gap between germline ends came to 12 bases. CDR3 in DNA: TGTGCCTGGAGCACCCCGCTCGGAGCTTTCTTT. Translating gives CAWSTPLGAFF.

This clonotype was counted a few times. This chain links TRBV27 with TRBJ2-2, with 11 bases aligning to TRBD2. With V trimmed by 2 bases and J by 6 bases, 8 bases remained unmatched. Per the germline V gene, CDR1 is MNHEY and CDR2 is SMNVEV (reference sequence). The CDR3 has 17 amino acids. The CDR3 DNA is TGTGCCAGCAGTTTACTCCGACTAGCGGGAACGTCCGGGGAGCTGTTTTTT. This sequence encodes CASSLLRLAGTSGELFF.

The sample holds a few counts of this clonotype. V and J are TRBV11-1 and TRBJ2-7; D tentatively fits TRBD1 or TRBD2 (5 bases each). This CDR3 region has 18 residues. Germline V gives CDR1 SGHAT, CDR2 FQDESV (reference sequence). The V gene lost 0 bases and the J gene lost 1 base, with 19 bases spanning the gap. The CDR3: CASSLARVARGDSYEQYF. The CDR3, as DNA: TGTGCCAGCAGCTTAGCGCGAGTAGCGAGGGGAGATTCCTACGAGCAGTACTTC.

The chain recombines TRBV6-5 with TRBJ2-7, with no clear D. In germline, CDR1 is MNHEY, CDR2 SVGAGI. V was clipped by 10 bases and J by 2 bases, with 12 bases between them. This CDR3 has 12 amino acids. Written as DNA, the CDR3 is TGTGCCACGACCCTGACGCCCTACGAGCAGTACTTC. Translated, it gives CATTLTPYEQYF.

Notes on this clonotype: With a much larger clone just one base away, this may be a read error. The chain links TRBV7-2 to TRBJ2-7, with D possibly TRBD1 on 6 matching bases. V was clipped by 7 bases and J by 7 bases, with 23 bases between them. The CDR3 length is 15 residues. CDR1 is SGHTA and CDR2 is FQGNSA in the germline V gene. The CDR3 loop is CASTPQAGVTGEQYF. The CDR3, as DNA: TGTGCCAGCACACCCCAAGCAGGGGTGACGGGGGAGCAGTACTTC.